The 24 T cell receptor beta chains below come from one sample, sequenced in a study of T cell repertoires in cytomegalovirus infection. These receptors are not linked to any known antigen. TCRdb ran MiXCR on the reads and lists one entry per CDR3 protein. The sample lists some 700,000 distinct CDR3 sequences; around 35% were seen once. The input for sequencing was cultured PBMCs, taken from culture after CMV antigen stimulation. These receptors were taken from a human donor in good health (CMV status not recorded). Some clones in this sample may be carry-over from other donors' samples.

Many counts were recorded for this clonotype. The chain is built from TRBV28 and TRBJ2-6, with 10 bases that match TRBD2. Germline loops: CDR1 MDHEN, CDR2 SYDVKM. The CDR3 is made up of 16 amino acids. V trimming: 6 bases; J trimming: 4 bases; junction bases outside the gene matches: 6. CDR3 residues: CASRTGGLAGANVLTF. CDR3 sequence (DNA): TGTGCCAGCAGAACCGGGGGACTAGCGGGGGCCAACGTCCTGACTTTC.

The gene calls are TRBV27 and TRBJ1-5; D possibly corresponds to TRBD1 (6 bases). CDR3 size: 18 residues. V shed 6 bases and J shed 0 bases, with 21 bases lying between them. Germline V gives CDR1 MNHEY, CDR2 SMNVEV (reference sequence). The CDR3 sequence: CASRPGARGGYSNQPQHF. The CDR3 nucleotides read TGTGCCAGCAGACCAGGGGCCAGGGGAGGCTATAGCAATCAGCCCCAGCATTTT.

The chain carries TRBV5-1 and TRBJ2-7; tentative D call: TRBD1 (6 bases). The V and J ends lost 0 bases and 1 base respectively, with 8 bases between them. The CDR3 is 14 amino acids. Germline lookup yields CDR1 SGHRS and CDR2 YFSETQ. CDR3 protein: CASSLEGTSYEQYF. The CDR3 nucleotides are TGCGCCAGCAGCTTGGAAGGGACATCCTACGAGCAGTACTTC. Supplemented by reference TRBV5-1 and TRBJ2-7, the full variable domain reads KAGVTQTPRYLIKTRGQQVTLSCSPISGHRSVSWYQQTPGQGLQFLFEYFSETQRNKGNFPGRFSGRQFSNSRSEMNVSTLELGDSALYLCASSLEGTSYEQYFGPGTRLTVT.

This chain connects TRBV28 to TRBJ1-1, with no clear D. The CDR3 runs 16 residues. Trimming left V 8 bases short and J 4 bases short, with 23 bases between. Germline CDR1 is MDHEN and CDR2 is SYDVKM. CDR3 protein: CASWPLGMGGGTEAFF. As DNA, the CDR3 is TGTGCCAGCTGGCCCCTCGGGATGGGAGGAGGCACTGAAGCTTTCTTT.

The chain links TRBV6-4 to TRBJ2-1; 7 bases align to TRBD2. The CDR3 totals 15 residues. Unmatched junction bases numbered 6, after V lost 0 bases and J lost 7 bases. Germline CDR1 and CDR2: MRHNA and SNTAGT. The DNA of the CDR3 is TGTGCCAGCAGTGACTCCCTAGCGGCCCAAAATGAGCAGTTCTTC. Protein product: CASSDSLAAQNEQFF.

There are many counts of this clonotype. The genes are TRBV2 and TRBJ2-5; D is unclear. CDR1 and CDR2 from the germline V gene are SNHLY and FYNNEI. The CDR3 extends over 11 amino acids. V shed 6 bases and J shed 5 bases, with 7 bases lying between them. CDR3 sequence (DNA): TGTGCCAGCAGCCAATCGGAGACCCAGTACTTC. It codes for CASSQSETQYF. Supplemented by reference TRBV2 and TRBJ2-5, the full variable domain reads EPEVTQTPSHQVTQMGQEVILRCVPISNHLYFYWYRQILGQKVEFLVSFYNNEISEKSEIFDDQFSVERPDGSNFTLKIRSTKLEDSAMYFCASSQSETQYFGPGTRLLVL.

Ten or more counts support this clonotype. The chain has TRBV7-2 and TRBJ2-3, with 7 bases fitting TRBD1. Germline V lookup: CDR1 SGHTA, CDR2 FQGNSA. There are 15 residues in the CDR3. After removal of 7 bases from V and 6 bases from J, the junction contained 13 bases not matched to a gene. CDR3 in DNA: TGTGCCAGCATCCTAAACAGGGGAATCGATGATACGCAGTATTTT. Translated: CASILNRGIDDTQYF. Full variable domain (outside the CDR3, taken from reference TRBV7-2 and TRBJ2-3): GAGVSQSPSNKVTEKGKDVELRCDPISGHTALYWYRQSLGQGLEFLIYFQGNSAPDKSGLPSDRFSAERTGGSVSTLTIQRTQQEDSAVYLCASILNRGIDDTQYFGPGTRLTVL.

This chain connects TRBV12-3 or TRBV12-4 to TRBJ2-5; 8 bases are a match to TRBD1. The CDR3 runs to 13 residues. Trimming took 5 bases from V and 5 from J; bases not matched to a gene: 4. In DNA form, the CDR3 reads TGTGCCAGCAGTCCCAGGGGGCGCGAGACCCAGTACTTC. Protein: CASSPRGRETQYF.

The chain uses TRBV15 and TRBJ2-5, with D uncertain. Trimming stripped 4 bases from V and 3 bases from J, with 9 bases between. The CDR3 extends over 13 amino acids. Germline-derived CDR1 and CDR2 are LNHNV and YYDKDF (reference sequence). This chain's CDR3 is CATSMDGEETQYF. The CDR3 DNA reads TGTGCCACCAGCATGGACGGAGAAGAGACCCAGTACTTC.

This clonotype was counted ten times or more. V gene TRBV7-2 combines with J gene TRBJ2-7, with 11 positions matching TRBD2. CDR3 length equals 20 residues. CDR1 and CDR2 (germline): SGHTA, FQGNSA. V dropped 1 base and J dropped 4; count of bases not matched to a gene: 18. The chain's CDR3 is CASSLVPPGASGRYLYEQYF. The CDR3 region has the DNA TGTGCCAGCAGCTTAGTTCCCCCGGGAGCTAGCGGGAGGTATTTGTACGAGCAGTACTTC.

The genes are TRBV6-1 and TRBJ1-1; no definite D call. This CDR3 has 14 residues. The V and J ends lost 6 bases and 3 bases respectively, with 14 bases between them. The germline V gene has CDR1 MNHNS and CDR2 SASEGT. CDR3 DNA: TGTGCCAGCAGGGACGGTTTTTTGGACACTGAAGCTTTCTTT. It specifies CASRDGFLDTEAFF.

This clonotype was counted once. CDR3 sequence reads: CASSSSSRALNYGYTF. In nucleotides, the CDR3 is TGTGCCAGCAGTTCCAGCTCACGGGCTCTAAACTATGGCTACACCTTC. The chain uses TRBV7-4 and TRBJ1-2; D is unresolved. Germline V gene sequence: CDR1 SGHVT, CDR2 SQSDAQ. The ends were cut back, 6 bases at V and 2 bases at J, with 19 bases in the middle. The CDR3 sequence is 16 residues long.

This clonotype appeared a few times. The chain carries TRBV27 and TRBJ2-3; D remains ambiguous. This CDR3 region has 14 residues. Germline loops: CDR1 MNHEY, CDR2 SMNVEV (reference sequence). Trimming cost V 2 bases and J 2 bases, with 8 bases left between them. The CDR3 here is CASSLRQYTDTQYF. The CDR3 nucleotides read TGTGCCAGCAGTTTAAGACAATACACAGATACGCAGTATTTT.

In its sample, this clonotype was seen a few times. The gene calls are TRBV19 and TRBJ1-5; D gene ambiguous. Germline V CDR1 and CDR2: LNHDA, SQIVND (reference sequence). The CDR3 has 12 residues. V was trimmed by 4 bases and J by 4 bases, leaving 5 bases between them. The DNA of the CDR3 is TGTGCCAGTAGTACCCTTAATCAGCCCCAGCATTTT. It is translated as CASSTLNQPQHF.

This clonotype appeared a single time. This chain links TRBV28 with TRBJ1-5; a possible D gene is TRBD1 (6 bases). The CDR3 spans 13 residues. The germline CDR1 and CDR2 sequences are MDHEN and SYDVKM. V was pared by 4 bases and J by 5 bases, with 9 bases between. CDR3 region: CASSWEGDQPQHF. CDR3 bases: TGTGCCAGCAGTTGGGAGGGGGATCAGCCCCAGCATTTT.

This chain uses TRBV11-3 with TRBJ1-5, with 7 positions matching TRBD1. The V gene end was trimmed by 3 bases and the J gene end by 0 bases; junction bases not matched to a gene: 8. The CDR3 has 17 residues. The germline CDR1 and CDR2 sequences are SGHNT and YENEEA. CDR3 nucleotides: TGTGCCAGCAGCTTCCGGACAGGAACTTATAGCAATCAGCCCCAGCATTTT. This translates into CASSFRTGTYSNQPQHF.

This clonotype was observed many times. The chain employs TRBV7-8 and TRBJ2-1; unclear D gene. The CDR3 totals 14 residues. The V gene's germline CDR1 is SGHVS and CDR2 FQNEAQ. V lost 5 bases and J 5 bases, leaving 13 bases between the germline ends. The CDR3 protein is CASSVGSDDNEQFF. CDR3 in DNA: TGTGCCAGCAGCGTGGGGTCCGACGACAATGAGCAGTTCTTC.

The chain links TRBV6-5 to TRBJ2-3; possibly TRBD2 for D (6 bases). This CDR3 is 14 amino acids long. The germline CDR1 and CDR2 sequences are MNHEY and SVGAGI. V was trimmed by 11 bases and J by 0 bases, leaving 15 bases between them. CDR3 loop: CASNRGTSTDTQYF. The CDR3 DNA reads as TGTGCCTCCAACCGGGGGACTAGCACAGATACGCAGTATTTT.

This chain connects TRBV7-6 to TRBJ1-3; D remains ambiguous. The CDR3 covers 19 residues. Trimming left V 2 bases short and J 0 bases short, with 20 bases between. In germline, CDR1 is SGHVS, CDR2 FNYEAQ. CDR3 nucleotide sequence: TGTGCCAGCAGCTTAAGGTCACCCGCAGGTCGAGACTCTGGAAACACCATATATTTT. Protein product: CASSLRSPAGRDSGNTIYF.

This clonotype was counted only a few times. The V and J genes are TRBV29-1 and TRBJ2-5; 9 nucleotides match TRBD2. Looked up from germline, CDR1 is SQVTM and CDR2 is ANQGSEA. Trimming at V came to 6 bases and at J to 3 bases, leaving 2 bases not matched to a gene. This CDR3 region has 12 residues. CDR3 region: CSVLAGEETQYF. In DNA form, the CDR3 reads TGCAGCGTCTTAGCGGGAGAAGAGACCCAGTACTTC.

This clonotype appeared many times. The chain recombines TRBV7-2 with TRBJ2-1, with D perhaps being TRBD1 or TRBD2 (7 bases each). This CDR3 spans 17 amino acids. The germline V and J ends were trimmed by 6 bases and 1 base, with 19 bases remaining between them. The germline V gene encodes CDR1 SGHTA and CDR2 FQGNSA. CDR3 nucleotides: TGTGCCAGCAGAGCACCGGGGGGACAGCGATCCTACAATGAGCAGTTCTTC. Translated, it gives CASRAPGGQRSYNEQFF.

This clonotype was counted once. The CDR3 DNA sequence: TGTGCCAGCAGTAGGGAAGGGGGCGGATACGAGCAGTACTTC. Amino acid sequence: CASSREGGGYEQYF. The chain has TRBV6-5 and TRBJ2-7; 7 positions match TRBD1. The germline V gene has CDR1 MNHEY and CDR2 SVGAGI. The CDR3 is 14 residues long. The V segment lost 5 bases and the J segment 4 bases; nucleotides outside the gene matches: 8.

V gene TRBV28 combines with J gene TRBJ2-7; TRBD1 is a possible D gene (6 bases). V lost 5 bases and J 3 bases, leaving 14 bases between the germline ends. The CDR3 sequence is 14 residues long. In germline, CDR1 is MDHEN, CDR2 SYDVKM. CDR3 residues: CASSIRGQLYEQYF. The CDR3 DNA sequence: TGTGCCAGCAGTATCCGAGGACAGCTCTACGAGCAGTACTTC.

The rearrangement links TRBV5-4 to TRBJ1-2; D remains ambiguous. CDR3 size: 12 residues. Trimming left V 2 bases short and J 8 bases short, with 10 bases between. Germline V gene lookup returns CDR1 SGHNT and CDR2 YYREEE (reference sequence). CDR3 nucleotide sequence: TGTGCCAGCAGCTTAATCGGTATGGGCTACACCTTC. As protein: CASSLIGMGYTF.